Listed below are T cell receptor beta chains from one sample, sequenced in a study of T cells in Graves' hyperthyroidism and ophthalmopathy. TCRdb fed the multiplex PCR reads into MiXCR, producing one record per CDR3 protein. In the table there are fewer than 650,000 distinct CDR3 sequences, approximately 15% of which are singletons. Sequencing input: blood. Receptors originate from a woman in her 30s with Graves' hyperthyroidism that later progressed to Graves' ophthalmopathy. The CDR3 runs from the conserved cysteine through the conserved F or W. Each record gives: D gene, J gene, V gene, clone size, CDR3 protein, CDR3 DNA. The D gene is left open where the match is weak. The size of a clone is reported for some rows only, either as once, few or many, or as a class for expanded clones.

d_gene: .; j_gene: TRBJ1-4; v_gene: TRBV27; abundance: many; CDR3aa: CASSRTGGNEKLFF; CDR3nt: TGTGCCAGCAGTCGAACCGGGGGGAACGAAAAACTGTTTTTT
d_gene: .; j_gene: TRBJ1-1; v_gene: TRBV28; abundance: many; CDR3aa: CASSLSRGSTEAFF; CDR3nt: TGTGCCAGCAGTTTGTCTAGGGGGAGCACTGAAGCTTTCTTT
d_gene: TRBD2; j_gene: TRBJ2-1; v_gene: TRBV27; abundance: many; CDR3aa: CASSLPLAGVPNEQFF; CDR3nt: TGTGCCAGCAGTTTACCACTAGCGGGAGTTCCTAATGAGCAGTTCTTC
d_gene: .; j_gene: TRBJ1-4; v_gene: TRBV6-1; abundance: many; CDR3aa: CATRVGGVGIDEKLFF; CDR3nt: TGTGCCACCCGGGTGGGCGGGGTAGGAATAGATGAAAAACTGTTTTTT
d_gene: TRBD2; j_gene: TRBJ2-5; v_gene: TRBV30; abundance: .; CDR3aa: CAWSAVPGGGETQYF; CDR3nt: TGTGCCTGGAGTGCAGTTCCCGGGGGGGGAGAGACCCAGTACTTC
d_gene: TRBD1; j_gene: TRBJ1-2; v_gene: TRBV7-3; abundance: .; CDR3aa: CASRRTGDYGYTF; CDR3nt: TGTGCCAGCAGACGGACAGGGGACTATGGCTACACCTTC
d_gene: .; j_gene: TRBJ1-4; v_gene: TRBV6-2/TRBV6-3; abundance: many; CDR3aa: CASSYRLGDGTSNEKLFF; CDR3nt: TGTGCCAGCAGTTATCGACTAGGGGACGGAACCTCTAATGAAAAACTGTTTTTT
d_gene: TRBD1; j_gene: TRBJ1-6; v_gene: TRBV27; abundance: .; CDR3aa: CASSFTATGGSPLHF; CDR3nt: TGTGCCAGCAGTTTTACCGCGACAGGGGGATCACCCCTCCACTTT
d_gene: TRBD1; j_gene: TRBJ2-3; v_gene: TRBV28; abundance: many; CDR3aa: CASRNRGSAADTQYF; CDR3nt: TGTGCCAGCAGAAACAGGGGGTCAGCCGCGGATACGCAGTATTTT
d_gene: .; j_gene: TRBJ2-7; v_gene: TRBV3-1; abundance: many; CDR3aa: CASSQDPGSSYEQYF; CDR3nt: TGTGCCAGCAGCCAAGATCCGGGGTCCTCCTACGAGCAGTACTTC
d_gene: TRBD1; j_gene: TRBJ1-6; v_gene: TRBV6-1; abundance: .; CDR3aa: CASRTGEDSPLHF; CDR3nt: TGTGCCAGCAGGACAGGGGAAGATTCACCCCTCCACTTT
d_gene: .; j_gene: TRBJ2-7; v_gene: TRBV27; abundance: many; CDR3aa: CASSFAGSSYEQYF; CDR3nt: TGTGCCAGCAGTTTCGCCGGGAGCTCCTACGAGCAGTACTTC
d_gene: .; j_gene: TRBJ1-1; v_gene: TRBV5-6; abundance: many; CDR3aa: CASSFAPGNTEAFF; CDR3nt: TGTGCCAGCAGCTTCGCCCCGGGGAACACTGAAGCTTTCTTT
d_gene: .; j_gene: TRBJ1-4; v_gene: TRBV9; abundance: .; CDR3aa: CASSPRRGGNEKLFF; CDR3nt: TGTGCCAGCAGCCCCCGACGGGGTGGTAATGAAAAACTGTTTTTT
d_gene: .; j_gene: TRBJ2-5; v_gene: TRBV28; abundance: many; CDR3aa: CASSLLMEETQYF; CDR3nt: TGTGCCAGCAGTTTACTGATGGAAGAGACCCAGTACTTC